This TCR beta chain was found in a study of blood T cell repertoires in COVID-19. Sequencing used immunoSEQ multiplex PCR; TCRdb keeps in-frame clones, though not all of them. The table lists a few hundred thousand clones, around 82% of them singletons. Germline CDR1 is SGHRS and CDR2 is YFSETQ. Trimming took 7 bases from V and 4 from J; bases not matched to a gene: 12. This CDR3 spans 16 amino acids. Sequenced input: peripheral blood. The chain recombines TRBV5-1 with TRBJ1-3; 9 bases agree with TRBD1. This clonotype was sampled from a woman in her twenties or thirties who had recovered from COVID-19. Written as DNA, the CDR3 is TGCGCCAGCGGACTCAGTACAGGGGGCAAAGGAAACACCATATATTTT. Its translation: CASGLSTGGKGNTIYF.